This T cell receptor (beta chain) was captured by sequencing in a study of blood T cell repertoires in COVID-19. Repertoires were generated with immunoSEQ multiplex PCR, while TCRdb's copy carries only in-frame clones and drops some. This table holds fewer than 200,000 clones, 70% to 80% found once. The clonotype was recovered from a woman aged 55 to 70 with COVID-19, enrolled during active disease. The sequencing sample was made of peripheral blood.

The CDR3: CASTFATGGSPLHF. CDR3 in DNA: TGTGCCAGCACCTTCGCCACAGGGGGTTCACCCCTCCACTTT. The rearrangement links TRBV7-2 to TRBJ1-6; 8 nucleotides align to TRBD1. Germline-derived CDR1 and CDR2 are SGHTA and FQGNSA. The CDR3 spans 14 residues. The V gene end was trimmed by 7 bases and the J gene end by 9 bases; junction bases not matched to a gene: 8.